This T cell receptor (beta chain) is drawn from a study of blood T cell repertoires in COVID-19. On the study more broadly: Both acute and convalescent COVID-19 samples were obtained from the United States, Italy and Spain. The analysed material was cDNA or gDNA that came from T cells, B-cell-depleted T cells, or PBMCs.

In germline, CDR1 is MRHNA, CDR2 SNTAGT. V lost 3 bases to trimming and J lost 9 bases; unmatched junction nucleotides: 3. The CDR3 is 13 residues long. Participant-reported clinical history was the basis for cohort assignment. The protocol was immunoSEQ multiplex PCR, while the TCRdb copy is restricted to in-frame clones and leaves out a portion. Here the sample spans hundreds of thousands of clones, roughly 80% being singletons. J is TRBJ2-3 and V is TRBV6-4, with 10 bases lining up with TRBD2. The sequencing input was PBMCs or T cells enriched from blood (not recorded which). This TCR derives from a man in his forties or fifties who had been exposed to COVID-19. CDR3 sequence (DNA): TGTGCCAGCAGTGATTCTAGCGGGAGAACGCAGTATTTT. Protein sequence: CASSDSSGRTQYF.